This T cell receptor beta chain came from a study of blood T cell repertoires in COVID-19. This clone was picked up one time. The CDR3 length is 16 residues. CDR1 and CDR2 (germline): SGHTA, FQGTGA. J gave up 6 bases and V 5 bases, and 11 bases lay outside the gene matches. Assay: immunoSEQ multiplex PCR; the TCRdb copy retains only in-frame clones and omits some. The data hold 180,000 or so clones, with less than 85% observed a single time. The gene calls are TRBV7-3 and TRBJ2-5; TRBD1 matches 11 bases. Sequenced input: peripheral blood. This receptor was identified in a man in his fifties who had recovered from COVID-19. CDR3 amino acids: CASSVTGTGGLQTQYF. CDR3 in DNA: TGTGCCAGCAGCGTGACCGGGACAGGGGGATTGCAGACCCAGTACTTC.